This TCR beta chain was obtained from a study of blood T cell repertoires in COVID-19. Turning to the study itself: T cells, B-cell-depleted T cells, or PBMCs supplied cDNA or gDNA.

In the original processing: For nucleated cells, counts were estimated from reference gene primer amplification. Assay: immunoSEQ multiplex PCR; the TCRdb copy retains only in-frame clones and omits some. The DNA was the basis for D and trimming; V, J and clone size are from that table. The sample carries some 150,000 clones, about 85% recorded once. With 3 bases clipped from V and 8 bases from J, the junction kept 8 bases outside the gene matches. This CDR3 is built from 16 residues. Per the germline V gene, CDR1 is ENHRY and CDR2 is SYGVKD. This receptor was taken from a man aged 35 to 55 with acute or convalescent COVID-19. The sample consisted of peripheral blood. This chain uses TRBV10-3 with TRBJ2-1; 12 positions match TRBD2. CDR3 residues: CAISDPLAGGGDEQFF. CDR3 DNA: TGTGCCATCAGTGACCCACTAGCGGGGGGTGGCGATGAGCAGTTCTTC.